A selection of T cell receptor beta chains follows, all from one sample in a study of post-analysis software for immune sequencing data. MiXCR was run by TCRdb on the PCR reads, yielding one entry per CDR3 protein. In the table there are fewer than 600,000 distinct CDR3 sequences, less than 45% of which are singletons. The sample was blood. These receptors were obtained from a girl aged 10 to 17 with multiple sclerosis. Each CDR3 is given with its conserved first and last residue. The order of the fields is clone size, V gene, D gene, J gene, CDR3 protein, CDR3 DNA. The D gene is left open where the match is weak. Part of the rows lack a size; the others show once, few, many or a class for expanded clones.

.	TRBV7-2	.	TRBJ2-5	CASSLTRSETQYF	TGTGCCAGCAGCTTAACTAGGTCAGAGACCCAGTACTTC
.	TRBV5-5	.	TRBJ2-7	CASSSDWTPRYEQYF	TGTGCCAGCAGCTCGGACTGGACTCCACGCTACGAGCAGTACTTC
few	TRBV28	.	TRBJ2-6	CASRRDTGDVLTF	TGTGCCAGCAGGCGGGACACCGGGGACGTCCTGACTTTC
.	TRBV12-3/TRBV12-4	TRBD1	TRBJ1-2	CASSLGQAIGYTF	TGTGCCAGCAGTTTGGGACAGGCCATTGGGTACACCTTC
.	TRBV18	.	TRBJ2-5	CASSSQIQETQYF	TGTGCCAGCTCATCACAGATCCAAGAGACCCAGTACTTC
.	TRBV9	.	TRBJ1-1	CASSVFPSGTSTMNTEAFF	TGTGCCAGCAGCGTATTCCCCTCTGGGACCTCAACCATGAACACTGAAGCTTTCTTT
few	TRBV29-1	TRBD2	TRBJ2-7	CGVAGRGLAEPRGSYEQYF	TGCGGCGTTGCCGGTCGGGGACTAGCGGAACCCCGGGGCTCCTACGAGCAGTACTTC
.	TRBV27	TRBD1	TRBJ1-4	CASSFRRGPTNEKLFF	TGTGCCAGCAGTTTTCGAAGGGGGCCGACTAATGAAAAACTGTTTTTT
.	TRBV5-4	.	TRBJ2-5	CASRYFPGSQETQYF	TGTGCCAGCAGATATTTCCCGGGCAGCCAAGAGACCCAGTACTTC
.	TRBV20-1	TRBD2	TRBJ2-1	CSASSGLAGGYWEQFF	TGCAGTGCTAGCTCCGGACTAGCGGGAGGGTACTGGGAGCAGTTCTTC
.	TRBV6-2/TRBV6-3	.	TRBJ2-1	CASSQTYRADNEQFF	TGTGCCAGCAGCCAAACCTACAGGGCGGACAATGAGCAGTTCTTC
.	TRBV20-1	.	TRBJ1-2	CSASRQLGDGYTF	TGCAGTGCTAGTCGACAGCTTGGGGATGGCTACACCTTC
.	TRBV14	.	TRBJ2-2	CASSQVGGGTGELFF	TGTGCCAGCAGCCAAGTCGGAGGGGGCACCGGGGAGCTGTTTTTT
few	TRBV28	TRBD2	TRBJ2-7	CASTDSGGTTSQYF	TGTGCCAGTACCGACTCCGGGGGGACCACGAGTCAGTACTTC
.	TRBV5-1	TRBD2	TRBJ2-1	CASSSWPGLAGGGNEQFF	TGCGCCAGCAGCTCCTGGCCGGGACTGGCGGGAGGGGGCAATGAGCAGTTCTTC
.	TRBV4-1	TRBD2	TRBJ2-1	CASSQASGRADEQFF	TGCGCCAGCAGCCAGGCTAGCGGGAGGGCAGATGAGCAGTTCTTC
few	TRBV12-3/TRBV12-4	.	TRBJ2-1	CASSLGELENEQFF	TGTGCCAGCAGTTTAGGCGAACTGGAAAATGAGCAGTTCTTC
.	TRBV12-3/TRBV12-4	.	TRBJ1-5	CASGIAANQSQHF	TGTGCCAGCGGGATCGCCGCCAATCAGTCCCAGCATTTT
.	TRBV5-1	.	TRBJ1-1	CASSEGGTEAFF	TGCGCCAGCAGCGAGGGGGGCACTGAAGCTTTCTTT
.	TRBV29-1	.	TRBJ2-7	CSVEERGGSYEQYF	TGCAGCGTTGAAGAACGCGGTGGGTCCTACGAGCAGTACTTC
.	TRBV29-1	TRBD2	TRBJ2-6	CSVAGGAGANVLTF	TGCAGCGTTGCCGGGGGGGCCGGGGCCAACGTCCTGACTTTC
.	TRBV28	.	TRBJ2-5	CASSPEMGGPNYQETQYF	TGTGCCAGCAGCCCCGAAATGGGGGGACCTAACTACCAAGAGACCCAGTACTTC
.	TRBV28	TRBD2	TRBJ2-7	CASSFSGRVFEQYF	TGTGCCAGCAGTTTTAGCGGGAGGGTCTTCGAGCAGTACTTC
.	TRBV20-1	.	TRBJ2-3	CSADAGLLTDTQYF	TGCAGTGCTGACGCGGGCCTACTCACAGATACGCAGTATTTT
few	TRBV28	TRBD1	TRBJ2-1	CASSRPEGRGLINEQFF	TGTGCCAGCAGCCGTCCGGAAGGCAGGGGGCTTATAAATGAGCAGTTCTTC
.	TRBV4-2	TRBD1	TRBJ1-5	CASSPERTGNNQPQHF	TGTGCCAGCAGCCCCGAGAGGACAGGGAATAATCAGCCCCAGCATTTT
few	TRBV5-1	TRBD2	TRBJ2-3	CASSWTAGGPQDTQYF	TGCGCCAGCAGCTGGACAGCGGGAGGTCCGCAGGATACGCAGTATTTT
.	TRBV6-2/TRBV6-3	.	TRBJ2-7	CASSYDRTYEQYF	TGTGCCAGCAGTTACGACAGAACCTACGAGCAGTACTTC
once	TRBV28	TRBD1	TRBJ1-1	CASSFDRGANTEAFF	TGTGCCAGCAGTTTTGACAGGGGGGCGAACACTGAAGCTTTCTTT
.	TRBV6-4	.	TRBJ2-3	CASSDGTQETDTQYF	TGTGCCAGCAGTGACGGGACCCAAGAGACAGATACGCAGTATTTT
few	TRBV29-1	TRBD1	TRBJ1-5	CSVTGTGDSNQPQHF	TGCAGCGTAACCGGGACAGGGGATAGCAATCAGCCCCAGCATTTT
.	TRBV20-1	.	TRBJ2-3	CSAREDPTDTQYF	TGCAGTGCTAGAGAGGACCCAACAGATACGCAGTATTTT
many	TRBV20-1	.	TRBJ2-1	CSASALSGSSYNEQFF	TGCAGTGCTTCGGCGTTAAGCGGAAGCTCCTACAATGAGCAGTTCTTC
few	TRBV28	TRBD1	TRBJ1-2	CASRLRDRGFDGYTF	TGTGCCAGCAGGCTCCGGGACAGGGGATTTGATGGCTACACCTTC
.	TRBV7-2	.	TRBJ2-5	CASMRGSGLETQYF	TGTGCCAGTATGCGGGGTAGCGGCCTGGAGACCCAGTACTTC
.	TRBV20-1	TRBD2	TRBJ2-7	CSVTGTSGSYEQYF	TGCAGTGTAACCGGGACTAGCGGGTCCTACGAGCAGTACTTC
.	TRBV11-2	.	TRBJ2-4	CASSLDQAANIQYF	TGTGCCAGCAGCTTAGATCAGGCAGCGAACATTCAGTACTTC
few	TRBV5-1	.	TRBJ2-7	CASSLSLARGEQYF	TGCGCCAGCAGCTTATCACTAGCCCGGGGCGAGCAGTACTTC
many	TRBV7-2	TRBD2	TRBJ2-7	CASSLNTRLAGDYEQYF	TGTGCCAGCAGCTTGAATACCCGACTAGCGGGAGACTACGAGCAGTACTTC
.	TRBV6-6	.	TRBJ2-5	CASSYSGAKSETQYF	TGTGCCAGCAGTTACTCCGGTGCCAAGAGCGAGACCCAGTACTTC
.	TRBV4-1	.	TRBJ1-6	CASSQPSRKPNSPLHF	TGCGCCAGCAGCCAGCCCTCCCGAAAACCGAATTCACCCCTCCACTTT